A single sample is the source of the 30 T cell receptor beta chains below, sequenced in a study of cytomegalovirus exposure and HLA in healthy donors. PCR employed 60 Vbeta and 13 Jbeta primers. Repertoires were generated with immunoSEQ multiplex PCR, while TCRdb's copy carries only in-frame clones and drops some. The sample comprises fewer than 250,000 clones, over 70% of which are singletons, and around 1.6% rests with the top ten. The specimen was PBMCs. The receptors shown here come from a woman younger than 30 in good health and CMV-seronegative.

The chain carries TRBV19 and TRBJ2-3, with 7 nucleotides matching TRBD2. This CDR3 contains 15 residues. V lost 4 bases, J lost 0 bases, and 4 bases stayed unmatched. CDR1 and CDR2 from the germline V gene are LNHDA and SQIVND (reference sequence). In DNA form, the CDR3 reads TGTGCCAGTAGTAAACTAGCGCCTAGCACAGATACGCAGTATTTT. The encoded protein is CASSKLAPSTDTQYF. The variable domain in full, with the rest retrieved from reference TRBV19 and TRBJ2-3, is DGGITQSPKYLFRKEGQNVTLSCEQNLNHDAMYWYRQDPGQGLRLIYYSQIVNDFQKGDIAEGYSVSREKKESFPLTVTSAQKNPTAFYLCASSKLAPSTDTQYFGPGTRLTVL.

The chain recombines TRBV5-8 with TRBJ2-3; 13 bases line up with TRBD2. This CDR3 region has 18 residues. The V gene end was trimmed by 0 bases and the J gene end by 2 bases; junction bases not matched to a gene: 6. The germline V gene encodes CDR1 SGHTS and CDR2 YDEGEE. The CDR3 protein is CASSLGTSGGGVTDTQYF. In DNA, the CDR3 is TGTGCCAGCAGCTTGGGGACTAGCGGGGGAGGGGTCACAGATACGCAGTATTTT.

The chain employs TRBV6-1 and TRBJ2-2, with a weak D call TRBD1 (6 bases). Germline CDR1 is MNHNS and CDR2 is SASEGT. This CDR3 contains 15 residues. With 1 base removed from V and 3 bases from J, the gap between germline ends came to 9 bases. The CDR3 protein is CASSEGAGDTGELFF. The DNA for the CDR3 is TGTGCCAGCAGTGAAGGGGCAGGGGACACCGGGGAGCTGTTTTTT.

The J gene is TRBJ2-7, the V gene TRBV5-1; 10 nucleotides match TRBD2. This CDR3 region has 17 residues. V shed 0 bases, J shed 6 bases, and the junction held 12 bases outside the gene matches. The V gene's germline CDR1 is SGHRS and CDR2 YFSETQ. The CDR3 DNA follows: TGCGCCAGCAGCTTGGTACCACTAGCGGGGTCCCTCAGCGAGCAGTACTTC. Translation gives CASSLVPLAGSLSEQYF.

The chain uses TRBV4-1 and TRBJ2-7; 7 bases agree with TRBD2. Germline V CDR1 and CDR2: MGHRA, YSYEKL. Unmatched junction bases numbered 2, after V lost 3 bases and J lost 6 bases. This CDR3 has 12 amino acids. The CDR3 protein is CASSHSSGEQYF. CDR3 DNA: TGCGCCAGCAGCCATTCTAGCGGCGAGCAGTACTTC.

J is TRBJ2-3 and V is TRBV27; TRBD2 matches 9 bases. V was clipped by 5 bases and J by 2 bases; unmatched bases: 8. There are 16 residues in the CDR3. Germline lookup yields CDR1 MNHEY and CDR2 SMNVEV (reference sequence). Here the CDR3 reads CASSLELAGSTDTQYF. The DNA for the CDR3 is TGTGCCAGCAGTCTGGAACTAGCGGGTTCCACAGATACGCAGTATTTT.

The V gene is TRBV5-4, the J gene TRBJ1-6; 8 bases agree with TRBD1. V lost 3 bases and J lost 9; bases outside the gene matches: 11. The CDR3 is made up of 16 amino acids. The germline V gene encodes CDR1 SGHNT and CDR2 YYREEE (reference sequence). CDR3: CASSSGGQGMVSPLHF. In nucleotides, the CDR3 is TGTGCCAGCAGCTCCGGAGGACAGGGTATGGTTTCACCCCTCCACTTT. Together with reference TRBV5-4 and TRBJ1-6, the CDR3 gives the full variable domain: ETGVTQSPTHLIKTRGQQVTLRCSSQSGHNTVSWYQQALGQGPQFIFQYYREEENGRGNFPPRFSGLQFPNYSSELNVNALELDDSALYLCASSSGGQGMVSPLHFGNGTRLTVT.

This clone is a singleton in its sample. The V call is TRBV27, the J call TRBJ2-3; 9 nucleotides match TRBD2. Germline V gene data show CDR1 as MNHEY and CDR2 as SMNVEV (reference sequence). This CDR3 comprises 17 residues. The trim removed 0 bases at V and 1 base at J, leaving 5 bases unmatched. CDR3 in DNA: TGTGCCAGCAGTTTATCTCTAGCGGGGACTCGCACAGATACGCAGTATTTT. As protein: CASSLSLAGTRTDTQYF.

The CDR3 bases are TGTGCCAGCAGCCGCGTGGAGCGGAACACTGAAGCTTTCTTT. Amino acid sequence: CASSRVERNTEAFF. V is TRBV7-9 and J is TRBJ1-1; D unresolved. There are 14 residues in the CDR3. CDR1 is SEHNR, CDR2 FQNEAQ, per germline (reference sequence). Trimming stripped 5 bases from V and 1 base from J, with 11 bases between.

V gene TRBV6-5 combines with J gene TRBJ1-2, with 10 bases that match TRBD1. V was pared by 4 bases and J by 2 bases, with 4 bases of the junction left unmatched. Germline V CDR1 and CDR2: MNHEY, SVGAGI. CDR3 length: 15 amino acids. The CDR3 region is CASSLMGQGNYGYTF. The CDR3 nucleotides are TGTGCCAGCAGTTTGATGGGACAGGGGAACTATGGCTACACCTTC.

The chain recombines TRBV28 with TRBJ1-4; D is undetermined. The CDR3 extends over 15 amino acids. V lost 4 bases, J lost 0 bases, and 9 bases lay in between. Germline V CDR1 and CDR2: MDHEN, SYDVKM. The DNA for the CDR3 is TGTGCCAGCAGTTGGCGGGCGTCAACTAATGAAAAACTGTTTTTT. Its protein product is CASSWRASTNEKLFF.

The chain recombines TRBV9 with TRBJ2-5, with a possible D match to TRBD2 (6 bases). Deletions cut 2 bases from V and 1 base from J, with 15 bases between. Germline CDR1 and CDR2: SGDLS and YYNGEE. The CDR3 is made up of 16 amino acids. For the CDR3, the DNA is TGTGCCAGCAGCGTGGGACCGGGACTGGGCCAAGAGACCCAGTACTTC. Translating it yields CASSVGPGLGQETQYF.

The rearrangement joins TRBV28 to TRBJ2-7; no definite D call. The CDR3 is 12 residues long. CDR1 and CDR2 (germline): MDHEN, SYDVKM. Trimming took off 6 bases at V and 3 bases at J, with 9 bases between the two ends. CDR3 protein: CASSLTNYEQYF. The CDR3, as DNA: TGTGCCAGCAGCCTGACAAACTACGAGCAGTACTTC.

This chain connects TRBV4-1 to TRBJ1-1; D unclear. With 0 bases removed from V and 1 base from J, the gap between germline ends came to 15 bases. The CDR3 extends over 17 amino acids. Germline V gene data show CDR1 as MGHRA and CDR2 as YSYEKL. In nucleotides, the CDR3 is TGCGCCAGCAGCCAAGATCTTCCGGTGCCCCAGAACACTGAAGCTTTCTTT. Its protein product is CASSQDLPVPQNTEAFF.

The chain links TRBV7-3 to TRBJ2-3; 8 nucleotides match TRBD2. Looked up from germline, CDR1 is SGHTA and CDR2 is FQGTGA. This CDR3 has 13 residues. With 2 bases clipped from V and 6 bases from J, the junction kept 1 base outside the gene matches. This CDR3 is CASSLERGDTQYF. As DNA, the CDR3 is TGTGCCAGCAGCTTAGAGCGGGGGGATACGCAGTATTTT. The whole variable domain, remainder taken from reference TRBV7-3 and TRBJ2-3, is GAGVSQTPSNKVTEKGKYVELRCDPISGHTALYWYRQSLGQGPEFLIYFQGTGAADDSGLPNDRFFAVRPEGSVSTLKIQRTERGDSAVYLCASSLERGDTQYFGPGTRLTVL.

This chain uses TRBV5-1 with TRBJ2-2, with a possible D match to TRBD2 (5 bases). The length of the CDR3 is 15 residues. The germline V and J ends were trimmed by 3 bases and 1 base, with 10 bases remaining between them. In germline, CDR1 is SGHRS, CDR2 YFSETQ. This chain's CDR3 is CASSSPRGNTGELFF. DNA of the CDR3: TGCGCCAGCAGCTCCCCTCGGGGGAACACCGGGGAGCTGTTTTTT.

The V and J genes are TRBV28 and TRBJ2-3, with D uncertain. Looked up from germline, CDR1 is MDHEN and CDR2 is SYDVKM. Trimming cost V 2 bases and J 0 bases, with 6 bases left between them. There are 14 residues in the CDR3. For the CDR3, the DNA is TGTGCCAGCAGTTTAACAGTCAGCACAGATACGCAGTATTTT. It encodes CASSLTVSTDTQYF.

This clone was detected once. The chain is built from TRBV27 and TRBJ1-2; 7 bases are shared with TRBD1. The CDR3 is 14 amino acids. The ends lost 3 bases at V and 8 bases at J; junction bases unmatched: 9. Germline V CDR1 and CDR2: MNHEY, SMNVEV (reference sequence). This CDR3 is CASSLHGTAEGYTF. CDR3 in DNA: TGTGCCAGCAGTTTGCATGGGACAGCGGAGGGCTACACCTTC.

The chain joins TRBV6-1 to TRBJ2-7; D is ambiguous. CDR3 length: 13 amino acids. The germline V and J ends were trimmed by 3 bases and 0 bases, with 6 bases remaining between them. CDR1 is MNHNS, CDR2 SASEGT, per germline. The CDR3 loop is CASSESVSYEQYF. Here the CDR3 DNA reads TGTGCCAGCAGTGAGTCGGTCTCCTACGAGCAGTACTTC.

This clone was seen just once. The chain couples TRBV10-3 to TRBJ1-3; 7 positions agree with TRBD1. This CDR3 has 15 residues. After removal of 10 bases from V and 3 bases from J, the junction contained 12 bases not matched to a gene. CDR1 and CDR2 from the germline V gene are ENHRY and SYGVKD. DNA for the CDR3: TGTGCCACCGGAGAGGGGGCAAGGTTTGGAAACACCATATATTTT. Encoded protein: CATGEGARFGNTIYF.

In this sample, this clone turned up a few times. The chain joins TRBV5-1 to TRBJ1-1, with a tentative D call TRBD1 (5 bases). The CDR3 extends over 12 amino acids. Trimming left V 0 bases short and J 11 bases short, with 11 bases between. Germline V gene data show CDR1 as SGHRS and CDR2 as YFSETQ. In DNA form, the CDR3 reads TGCGCCAGCAGCTTGGAGGGGTTTGAGGCTTTCTTT. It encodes CASSLEGFEAFF.

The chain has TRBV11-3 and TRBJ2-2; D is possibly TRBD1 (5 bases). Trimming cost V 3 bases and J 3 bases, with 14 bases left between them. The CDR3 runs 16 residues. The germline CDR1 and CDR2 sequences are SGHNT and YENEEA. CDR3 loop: CASSFESQVYTGELFF. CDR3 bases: TGTGCCAGCAGCTTCGAGTCACAGGTGTACACCGGGGAGCTGTTTTTT.

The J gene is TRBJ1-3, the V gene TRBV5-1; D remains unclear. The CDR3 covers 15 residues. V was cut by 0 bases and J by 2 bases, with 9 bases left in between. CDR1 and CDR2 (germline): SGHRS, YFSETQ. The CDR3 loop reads CASSLDGGPGNTIYF. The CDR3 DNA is TGCGCCAGCAGCTTGGATGGAGGGCCTGGAAACACCATATATTTT.

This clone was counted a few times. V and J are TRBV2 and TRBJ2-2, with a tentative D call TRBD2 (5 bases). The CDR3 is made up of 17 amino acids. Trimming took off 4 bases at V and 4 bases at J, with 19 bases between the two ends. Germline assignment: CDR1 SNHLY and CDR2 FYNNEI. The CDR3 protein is CASSVEERVEFTGELFF. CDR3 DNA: TGTGCCAGCAGTGTTGAGGAGAGGGTTGAGTTCACCGGGGAGCTGTTTTTT.

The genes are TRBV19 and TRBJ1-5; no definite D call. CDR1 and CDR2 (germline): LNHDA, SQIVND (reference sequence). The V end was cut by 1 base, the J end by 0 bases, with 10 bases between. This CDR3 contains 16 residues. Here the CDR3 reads CASSIVAANSNQPQHF. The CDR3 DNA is TGTGCCAGTAGTATAGTGGCGGCAAATAGCAATCAGCCCCAGCATTTT.

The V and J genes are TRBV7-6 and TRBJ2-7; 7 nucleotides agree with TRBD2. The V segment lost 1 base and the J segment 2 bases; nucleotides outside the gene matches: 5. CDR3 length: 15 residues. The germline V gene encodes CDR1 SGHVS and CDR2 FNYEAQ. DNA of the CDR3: TGTGCCAGCAGCTTAGAATCCGGGAGGCCCTACGAGCAGTACTTC. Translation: CASSLESGRPYEQYF.

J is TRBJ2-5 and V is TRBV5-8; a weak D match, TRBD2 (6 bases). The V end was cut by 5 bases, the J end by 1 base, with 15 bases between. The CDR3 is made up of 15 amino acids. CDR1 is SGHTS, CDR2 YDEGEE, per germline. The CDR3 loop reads CASSPAGRTQETQYF. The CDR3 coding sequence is TGTGCCAGCAGTCCGGCGGGACGGACCCAAGAGACCCAGTACTTC.

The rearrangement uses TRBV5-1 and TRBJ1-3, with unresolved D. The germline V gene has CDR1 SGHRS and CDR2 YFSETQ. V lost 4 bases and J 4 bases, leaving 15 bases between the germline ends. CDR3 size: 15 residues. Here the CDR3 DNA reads TGCGCCAGCAGCGCCGGTCCTTCTTCAGGAAACACCATATATTTT. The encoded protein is CASSAGPSSGNTIYF. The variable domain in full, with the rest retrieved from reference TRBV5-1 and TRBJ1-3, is KAGVTQTPRYLIKTRGQQVTLSCSPISGHRSVSWYQQTPGQGLQFLFEYFSETQRNKGNFPGRFSGRQFSNSRSEMNVSTLELGDSALYLCASSAGPSSGNTIYFGEGSWLTVV.

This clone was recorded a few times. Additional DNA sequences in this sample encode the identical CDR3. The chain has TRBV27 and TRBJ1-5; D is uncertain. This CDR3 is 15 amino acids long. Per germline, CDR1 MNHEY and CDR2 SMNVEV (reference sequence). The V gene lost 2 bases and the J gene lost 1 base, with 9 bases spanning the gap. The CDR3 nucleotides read TGTGCCAGCAGTTTAACGGGTTTCAGCAATCAGCCCCAGCATTTT. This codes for CASSLTGFSNQPQHF.

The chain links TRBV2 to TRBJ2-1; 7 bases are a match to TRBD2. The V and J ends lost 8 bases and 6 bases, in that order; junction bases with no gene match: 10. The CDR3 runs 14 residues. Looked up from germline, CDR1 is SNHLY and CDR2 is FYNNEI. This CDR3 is CASSWEGTPNEQFF. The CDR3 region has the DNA TGTGCCAGCTCTTGGGAGGGAACCCCCAATGAGCAGTTCTTC.